Following are 14 T cell receptor beta chains from one sample sequenced in a study of cytomegalovirus exposure and HLA in healthy donors. Primers: 60 Vbeta forward and 13 Jbeta reverse. Generated by immunoSEQ multiplex PCR, the TCRdb table keeps only in-frame clones and is missing some. Counted here are more than 65,000 clones, 74% occurring once; the ten biggest clones make up more than 9.5%. The sample taken for sequencing was PBMCs. These TCRs come from a woman aged 55 to 70 in good health and CMV-seropositive.

CDR3 amino acids: CASRKGVEGYTF. In DNA, the CDR3 is TGCGCCAGCAGAAAGGGGGTTGAGGGCTACACCTTC. The J gene is TRBJ1-2, the V gene TRBV10-2; TRBD1 might be the D (6 bases). This CDR3 has 12 residues. V dropped 6 bases and J dropped 8 bases, with 13 bases sitting between them. Germline V gives CDR1 WSHSY, CDR2 SAAADI.

This chain joins TRBV5-1 and TRBJ1-1, with 9 bases lining up with TRBD1. V dropped 5 bases and J dropped 4; count of bases not matched to a gene: 3. The CDR3 length is 13 residues. Per the germline V gene, CDR1 is SGHRS and CDR2 is YFSETQ. The CDR3 is CASRMTGGTEAFF. The CDR3 DNA is TGCGCCAGCAGAATGACAGGGGGCACTGAAGCTTTCTTT.

This clone appeared a few times. The chain couples TRBV6-6 to TRBJ1-1, with a tentative D call TRBD1 (6 bases). CDR1 and CDR2 from the germline V gene are MNHNY and SVGAGI (reference sequence). V was cut by 4 bases and J by 6 bases, with 6 bases left in between. The length of the CDR3 is 11 residues. For the CDR3, the DNA is TGTGCCAGCAGTTGGGGGCCTGAAGCTTTCTTT. It specifies CASSWGPEAFF.

The chain carries TRBV6-1 and TRBJ2-2; 8 nucleotides match TRBD2. Looked up from germline, CDR1 is MNHNS and CDR2 is SASEGT. Trimming cost V 7 bases and J 3 bases; bases outside gene matches: 7. The CDR3 spans 15 residues. The CDR3 sequence is CASIWSGGDTGELFF. The CDR3 DNA follows: TGTGCCAGCATATGGTCGGGAGGGGACACCGGGGAGCTGTTTTTT.

J is TRBJ2-7 and V is TRBV5-6; D is possibly TRBD2 (6 bases). V was clipped by 4 bases and J by 0 bases, with 8 bases between them. CDR1 and CDR2 from the germline V gene are SGHDT and YYEEEE. There are 13 residues in the CDR3. CDR3 in DNA: TGTGCCAGCAGCGAGGGACTCTCCTACGAGCAGTACTTC. Translated: CASSEGLSYEQYF. Drawing the rest from reference TRBV5-6 and TRBJ2-7, the complete variable domain is DAGVTQSPTHLIKTRGQQVTLRCSPKSGHDTVSWYQQALGQGPQFIFQYYEEEERQRGNFPDRFSGHQFPNYSSELNVNALLLGDSALYLCASSEGLSYEQYFGPGTRLTVT.

The chain carries TRBV7-8 and TRBJ1-2; weak D call: TRBD1 (5 bases). The CDR3 has 15 amino acids. The V end was cut by 2 bases, the J end by 0 bases, with 10 bases between. Germline CDR1 and CDR2: SGHVS and FQNEAQ. This CDR3 is CASSLKDTPNYGYTF. CDR3 DNA: TGTGCCAGCAGCTTAAAGGACACCCCTAACTATGGCTACACCTTC.

CDR3 region: CASSVTGVEAFF. DNA for the CDR3: TGCGCCAGCAGCGTCACAGGGGTTGAAGCTTTCTTT. This chain links TRBV5-1 with TRBJ1-1; TRBD1 matches 7 bases. The germline CDR1 and CDR2 sequences are SGHRS and YFSETQ. The CDR3 covers 12 residues. Unmatched junction bases numbered 4, after V lost 4 bases and J lost 7 bases.

The chain combines TRBV2 with TRBJ1-4; 10 bases are shared with TRBD1. Germline assignment: CDR1 SNHLY and CDR2 FYNNEI. CDR3 length: 17 amino acids. Trimming removed 4 bases from V and 8 bases from J; junction bases left unmatched: 13. The CDR3 loop reads CASSGGGLRTGGEKLFF. The CDR3 nucleotides are TGTGCCAGCAGTGGTGGCGGGTTGAGGACAGGGGGAGAAAAACTGTTTTTT. The full variable domain, rest sourced from reference TRBV2 and TRBJ1-4, is EPEVTQTPSHQVTQMGQEVILRCVPISNHLYFYWYRQILGQKVEFLVSFYNNEISEKSEIFDDQFSVERPDGSNFTLKIRSTKLEDSAMYFCASSGGGLRTGGEKLFFGSGTQLSVL.

CDR3: CASSTGTDPNSPLHF. The CDR3 DNA reads TGTGCCAGCAGCACGGGGACAGACCCTAATTCACCCCTCCACTTT. The rearrangement joins TRBV5-6 to TRBJ1-6, with 7 bases lining up with TRBD1. This CDR3 region has 15 residues. J was trimmed by 6 bases and V by 4 bases; bases with no gene match: 7. Germline loops: CDR1 SGHDT, CDR2 YYEEEE. Using reference TRBV5-6 and TRBJ1-6 for the parts outside the CDR3, the full variable domain is DAGVTQSPTHLIKTRGQQVTLRCSPKSGHDTVSWYQQALGQGPQFIFQYYEEEERQRGNFPDRFSGHQFPNYSSELNVNALLLGDSALYLCASSTGTDPNSPLHFGNGTRLTVT.

The chain recombines TRBV11-2 with TRBJ1-3, with D maybe TRBD1 (6 bases). The V end lost 2 bases, the J end lost 1 base, and 9 bases lay between the germline ends. This CDR3 is 15 amino acids long. Germline assignment: CDR1 SGHAT and CDR2 FQNNGV. For the CDR3, the DNA is TGTGCCAGCAGCTTAACAGGGTCGTCTGGAAACACCATATATTTT. Translating gives CASSLTGSSGNTIYF.

The CDR3 region has the DNA TGTGCCAGCAGCGTGCGGGACAGGGGGGGGGAGACCCAGTACTTC. Translating gives CASSVRDRGGETQYF. This chain uses TRBV9 with TRBJ2-5; 11 bases align to TRBD1. Germline trimming cut 2 bases from V and 5 bases from J; bases unmatched to any gene: 5. This CDR3 is 15 amino acids long. Germline V lookup: CDR1 SGDLS, CDR2 YYNGEE. Based on the CDR3 plus reference TRBV9 and TRBJ2-5, the full variable domain is DSGVTQTPKHLITATGQRVTLRCSPRSGDLSVYWYQQSLDQGLQFLIQYYNGEERAKGNILERFSAQQFPDLHSELNLSSLELGDSALYFCASSVRDRGGETQYFGPGTRLLVL.

The chain employs TRBV7-9 and TRBJ1-4; 7 bases map to TRBD1. CDR1 and CDR2 from the germline V gene are SEHNR and FQNEAQ (reference sequence). With 6 bases clipped from V and 4 bases from J, the junction kept 5 bases outside the gene matches. CDR3 length: 14 amino acids. The CDR3 reads CASSSGQHNEKLFF. CDR3 nucleotide sequence: TGTGCCAGCAGTTCGGGACAGCATAATGAAAAACTGTTTTTT. The whole variable domain, filled in from reference TRBV7-9 and TRBJ1-4, reads DTGVSQNPRHKITKRGQNVTFRCDPISEHNRLYWYRQTLGQGPEFLTYFQNEAQLEKSRLLSDRFSAERPKGSFSTLEIQRTEQGDSAMYLCASSSGQHNEKLFFGSGTQLSVL.

This sequence joins TRBV18 and TRBJ1-4; no clear D gene. V was cut by 2 bases and J by 3 bases, with 13 bases left in between. The CDR3 covers 16 residues. Germline V gene sequence: CDR1 KGHSH, CDR2 LQKENI. The CDR3: CASSPKSGLSNEKLFF. The CDR3 DNA reads TGTGCCAGCTCACCAAAATCAGGACTCTCTAATGAAAAACTGTTTTTT.

This rearrangement joins TRBV5-1 to TRBJ1-1; 8 bases line up with TRBD1. The germline CDR1 and CDR2 sequences are SGHRS and YFSETQ. Germline trimming cut 4 bases from V and 5 bases from J; bases unmatched to any gene: 7. The CDR3 has 14 residues. DNA for the CDR3: TGCGCCAGCAGCCCGACAGGGGATCGGACTGAAGCTTTCTTT. Its protein is CASSPTGDRTEAFF.